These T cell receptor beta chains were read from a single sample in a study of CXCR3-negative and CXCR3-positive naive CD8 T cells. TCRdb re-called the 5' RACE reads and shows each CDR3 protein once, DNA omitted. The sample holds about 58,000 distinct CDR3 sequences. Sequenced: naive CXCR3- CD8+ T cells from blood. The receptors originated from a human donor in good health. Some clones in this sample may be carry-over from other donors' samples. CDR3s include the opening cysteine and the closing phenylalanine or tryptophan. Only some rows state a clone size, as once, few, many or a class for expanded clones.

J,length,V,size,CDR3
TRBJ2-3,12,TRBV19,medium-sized,CASSIGVDTQYF
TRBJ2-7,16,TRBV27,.,CASSFLAGGGDYEQYF
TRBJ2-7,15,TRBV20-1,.,CSARDPGGPTYEQYF
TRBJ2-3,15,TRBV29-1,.,CSARLAGAYTDTQYF
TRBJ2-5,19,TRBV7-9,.,CASSLIGGQGGVFQETQYF
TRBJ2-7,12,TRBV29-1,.,CSVATSGYEQYF
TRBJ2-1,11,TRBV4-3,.,CASSQGSEQFF
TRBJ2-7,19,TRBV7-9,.,CASRVTGNQNINLSYEQYF
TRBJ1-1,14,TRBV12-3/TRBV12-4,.,CASAQARGHPEAFF
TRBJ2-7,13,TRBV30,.,CAWSTQGFHEQYF
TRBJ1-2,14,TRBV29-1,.,CSVVSSQLNYGYTF
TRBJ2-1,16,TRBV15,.,CATSSKPVTFVNEQFF
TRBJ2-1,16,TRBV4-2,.,CASSQLLAGELNEQFF
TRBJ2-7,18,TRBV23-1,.,CASSQSLLTAGSSYEQYF
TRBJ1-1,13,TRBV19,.,CASSVWENTEAFF
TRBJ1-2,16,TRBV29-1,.,CSVGVTGGESLYGYTF
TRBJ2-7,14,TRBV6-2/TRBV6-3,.,CASSYSGGSYEQYF
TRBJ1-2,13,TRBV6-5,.,CASSLRESYGYTF
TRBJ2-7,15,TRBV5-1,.,CASSDRHPRNYEQYF
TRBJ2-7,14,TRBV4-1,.,CASSLVLQGYEQYF
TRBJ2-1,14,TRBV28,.,CASSRGLSYNEQFF
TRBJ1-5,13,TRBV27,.,CASSWGNNQPQHF
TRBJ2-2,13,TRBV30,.,CAWNHGNTGELFF
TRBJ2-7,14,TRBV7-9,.,CASSLEDQAYEQYF
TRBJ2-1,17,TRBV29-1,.,CSVGGLAGVSSYNEQFF
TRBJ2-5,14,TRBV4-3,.,CATSQKTSWETQYF
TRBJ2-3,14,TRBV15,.,CATSTYGGTDTQYF
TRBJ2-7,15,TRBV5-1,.,CASSYTGTSSYEQYF
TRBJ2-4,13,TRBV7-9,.,CASSSPLENIQYF
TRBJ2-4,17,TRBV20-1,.,CSARDNFGGVGLNIQYF
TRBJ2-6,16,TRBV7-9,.,CASSSITGTGANVLTF
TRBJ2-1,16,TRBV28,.,CASRSTGGASYNEQFF
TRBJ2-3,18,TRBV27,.,CASSTLAGGPLGTDTQYF
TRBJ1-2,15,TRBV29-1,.,CSVEGTGADWYGYTF
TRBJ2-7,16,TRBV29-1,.,CSVVSSSLTLAYEQYF
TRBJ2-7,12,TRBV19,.,CASSGDSYEQYF
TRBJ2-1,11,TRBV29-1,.,CSGTVYNEQFF
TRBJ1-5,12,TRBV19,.,CASSIGTERQHF
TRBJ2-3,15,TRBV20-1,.,CSVTPGAGEADTQYF
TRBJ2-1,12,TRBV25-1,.,CASSYFDNEQFF
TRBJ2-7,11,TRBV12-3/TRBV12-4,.,CASSFNKEQYF
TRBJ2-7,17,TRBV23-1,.,CASSQSSRDRGTYEQYF
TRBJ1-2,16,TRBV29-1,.,CSVRGGQGTPFGGYTF
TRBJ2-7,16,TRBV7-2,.,CASSLVGLAGPYEQYF
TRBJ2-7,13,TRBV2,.,CASSDPDSYEQYF
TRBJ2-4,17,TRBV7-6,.,CASSLDGTGGAKNIQYF
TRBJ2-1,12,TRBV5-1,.,CASSLAYNEQFF
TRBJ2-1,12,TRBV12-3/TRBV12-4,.,CASSPGAYEQFF